Listed here are 28 T cell receptor beta chains from one sample, sequenced in a study of blood T cell repertoires in COVID-19. Produced via immunoSEQ multiplex PCR; TCRdb's table is partial and in-frame only. The sample yields 250,000 or so clones, approximately 85% seen once. The sequencing input was peripheral blood. The receptors stem from a woman in her seventies with acute or convalescent COVID-19.

The V gene is TRBV9, the J gene TRBJ2-7; 10 nucleotides align to TRBD1. Per germline, CDR1 SGDLS and CDR2 YYNGEE. The V and J ends lost 4 bases and 7 bases, in that order; junction bases with no gene match: 11. This CDR3 region has 15 residues. The CDR3 spells CASSLTGTGDMEQYF. The CDR3 DNA is TGTGCCAGCAGCCTGACCGGGACAGGGGACATGGAGCAGTACTTC.

The rearrangement uses TRBV25-1 and TRBJ2-1; tentative D call: TRBD1 (5 bases). The length of the CDR3 is 15 residues. CDR1 is MGHDK and CDR2 is SYGVNS in the germline V gene. Trimming stripped 1 base from V and 8 bases from J, with 15 bases between. The chain's CDR3 is CASSESGRVGDEQFF. The CDR3 DNA reads TGTGCCAGCAGTGAATCCGGCAGGGTAGGCGATGAGCAGTTCTTC. Based on the CDR3 plus reference TRBV25-1 and TRBJ2-1, the full variable domain is EADIYQTPRYLVIGTGKKITLECSQTMGHDKMYWYQQDPGMELHLIHYSYGVNSTEKGDLSSESTVSRIRTEHFPLTLESARPSHTSQYLCASSESGRVGDEQFFGPGTRLTVL.

The genes are TRBV4-2 and TRBJ2-5, with 7 bases lining up with TRBD1. Trimming cost V 5 bases and J 5 bases; bases outside gene matches: 8. This CDR3 contains 14 residues. CDR1 is LGHNA, CDR2 YNFKEQ, per germline. The CDR3 DNA follows: TGTGCCAGCAGCAGCGACAGGGTCGGGGAGACCCAGTACTTC. Protein product: CASSSDRVGETQYF.

The chain is built from TRBV3-1 (or the pseudogene TRBV3-2) and TRBJ2-6; D is possibly TRBD2 (5 bases). Germline CDR1 reads LGHDT; CDR2 reads YNNKEL (reference sequence). V lost 1 base and J 0 bases, leaving 7 bases between the germline ends. The CDR3 has 16 residues. The CDR3 coding sequence is TGTGCCAGCAGCCAAGGGGAGTTCTCTGGGGCCAACGTCCTGACTTTC. Amino acid sequence: CASSQGEFSGANVLTF.

This clone was seen a handful of times. V gene TRBV7-2 combines with J gene TRBJ2-5; D is perhaps TRBD2 (6 bases). This CDR3 has 15 amino acids. V lost 1 base and J 4 bases, leaving 13 bases between the germline ends. Germline loops: CDR1 SGHTA, CDR2 FQGNSA. CDR3 in DNA: TGTGCCAGCAGCTTAGTGTCTGTCGGGGGAGAGACCCAGTACTTC. Translated, it gives CASSLVSVGGETQYF.

The V call is TRBV6-1, the J call TRBJ1-5; no clear D. Trimming pared 0 bases from V and 0 bases from J, leaving 6 bases between. The germline V gene encodes CDR1 MNHNS and CDR2 SASEGT. This CDR3 has 15 amino acids. The CDR3, as DNA: TGTGCCAGCAGTGAAGCCATCTATAGCAATCAGCCCCAGCATTTT. Its translation: CASSEAIYSNQPQHF.

J is TRBJ1-3 and V is TRBV18, with unresolved D. This CDR3 region has 14 residues. Germline CDR1 KGHSH, CDR2 LQKENI. V was shortened by 4 bases and J by 4 bases, with 11 bases between the two germline ends. CDR3: CASSREIRGNTIYF. As DNA, the CDR3 is TGTGCCAGCTCACGCGAGATTCGAGGAAACACCATATATTTT.

The chain combines TRBV6-2 or TRBV6-3 with TRBJ2-1; 8 bases are a match to TRBD1. V dropped 2 bases and J dropped 5; count of bases not matched to a gene: 5. Germline values: CDR1 MNHEY, CDR2 SVGEGT. There are 15 residues in the CDR3. In DNA, the CDR3 is TGTGCCAGCAGTTACCAGGACAGGGATAACAATGAGCAGTTCTTC. Its protein is CASSYQDRDNNEQFF.

The table lists this clone with a few counts. The gene calls are TRBV5-1 and TRBJ1-4; D might be TRBD1 (6 bases). Germline CDR1 SGHRS, CDR2 YFSETQ. The CDR3 is 14 residues long. The V and J ends lost 4 bases and 8 bases respectively, with 15 bases between them. The CDR3 here is CASSEIPRGEKLFF. CDR3 DNA sequence: TGCGCCAGCAGCGAAATCCCCAGGGGAGAAAAACTGTTTTTT.

This sequence joins TRBV24-1 and TRBJ1-5; 7 bases fit TRBD1. Germline CDR1 KGHDR, CDR2 SFDVKD. The CDR3 consists of 16 residues. The junction had 8 bases not matched to a gene; V was cut back by 3 bases and J by 4 bases. The CDR3 region has the DNA TGTGCCACCAGTGATAATCAGGGGGTGAGGAATCAGCCCCAGCATTTT. Its translation is CATSDNQGVRNQPQHF.

The chain couples TRBV18 to TRBJ1-2; TRBD1 aligns across 9 bases. This CDR3 region has 15 residues. In germline, CDR1 is KGHSH, CDR2 LQKENI. V gave up 5 bases and J gave up 4 bases; unmatched junction bases: 8. The CDR3 DNA reads as TGTGCCAGCTCAGAGTACAGGGGGCCTGGCTATGGCTACACCTTC. It yields the protein CASSEYRGPGYGYTF.

The chain employs TRBV18 and TRBJ2-2, with 11 bases lining up with TRBD1. V lost 5 bases, J lost 2 bases, and 1 base stayed unmatched. The CDR3 has 15 residues. Germline V gives CDR1 KGHSH, CDR2 LQKENI. DNA of the CDR3: TGTGCCAGCTCAGGACAGGGGGCTAACACCGGGGAGCTGTTTTTT. As protein: CASSGQGANTGELFF.

The chain recombines TRBV11-2 with TRBJ1-1; 10 bases line up with TRBD1. Germline loops: CDR1 SGHAT, CDR2 FQNNGV. The CDR3 length is 15 residues. J was trimmed by 5 bases and V by 5 bases; bases with no gene match: 8. In DNA, the CDR3 is TGTGCCAGCAGCCCCGGGACAGGGGTAAGGACTGAAGCTTTCTTT. Translated, it gives CASSPGTGVRTEAFF.

The chain links TRBV3-1 (or the pseudogene TRBV3-2) to TRBJ1-3; D may be TRBD1 (5 bases). V was shortened by 6 bases and J by 0 bases, with 12 bases between the two germline ends. Per the germline V gene, CDR1 is LGHDT and CDR2 is YNNKEL (reference sequence). The CDR3 consists of 15 residues. CDR3 in DNA: TGTGCCAGCAGTCCGGACGGGGGCTCTGGAAACACCATATATTTT. It translates to CASSPDGGSGNTIYF.

The chain links TRBV11-3 to TRBJ2-1; a possible D gene is TRBD2 (6 bases). This CDR3 contains 12 residues. Trimming removed 0 bases from V and 12 bases from J, with 9 bases in between. Germline CDR1 reads SGHNT; CDR2 reads YENEEA. For the CDR3, the DNA is TGTGCCAGCAGCTTAGATTACGGGGGGCAGTTCTTC. It codes for CASSLDYGGQFF.

The chain has TRBV5-1 and TRBJ2-2; 7 bases are a match to TRBD1. The CDR3 has 17 residues. The junction had 8 bases not matched to a gene; V was cut back by 3 bases and J by 0 bases. Germline V lookup: CDR1 SGHRS, CDR2 YFSETQ. The CDR3 is CASSSQPQGTNTGELFF. The CDR3 coding sequence is TGCGCCAGCAGCTCACAACCACAGGGGACGAACACCGGGGAGCTGTTTTTT. Full variable domain (rest looked up from reference TRBV5-1 and TRBJ2-2): KAGVTQTPRYLIKTRGQQVTLSCSPISGHRSVSWYQQTPGQGLQFLFEYFSETQRNKGNFPGRFSGRQFSNSRSEMNVSTLELGDSALYLCASSSQPQGTNTGELFFGEGSRLTVL.

This rearrangement joins TRBV7-2 to TRBJ1-2; TRBD1 agrees at 8 bases. CDR1 is SGHTA and CDR2 is FQGNSA in the germline V gene. The CDR3 is 15 residues long. After removal of 2 bases from V and 4 bases from J, the junction contained 6 bases not matched to a gene. The CDR3 coding sequence is TGTGCCAGCAGCTTAAATAAGGGACAGGTCTATGGCTACACCTTC. Its translation is CASSLNKGQVYGYTF.

V and J are TRBV4-3 and TRBJ2-7, with 7 bases that match TRBD1. V trimming: 1 base; J trimming: 5 bases; junction bases outside the gene matches: 8. Germline CDR1 and CDR2: LGHNA and YSLEER. The length of the CDR3 is 15 residues. Written as DNA, the CDR3 is TGCGCCAGCAGCCAAGGAGGGGGCAAACGGGACGAGCAGTACTTC. This codes for CASSQGGGKRDEQYF.

The chain recombines TRBV5-1 with TRBJ2-5; 8 bases agree with TRBD1. Germline CDR1 SGHRS, CDR2 YFSETQ. CDR3 length: 15 residues. V lost 1 base and J lost 4; bases outside the gene matches: 6. The CDR3 DNA follows: TGCGCCAGCAGCTTGCAGGGGGCGTTTAGAGAGACCCAGTACTTC. It yields the protein CASSLQGAFRETQYF.

The V gene is TRBV19, the J gene TRBJ1-2, with D unclear. This CDR3 comprises 17 residues. CDR1 is LNHDA and CDR2 is SQIVND in the germline V gene (reference sequence). V was pared by 4 bases and J by 4 bases, with 22 bases between. This CDR3 reads CASSTPTIDQSFYGYTF. The CDR3 region has the DNA TGTGCCAGTAGTACTCCGACTATAGATCAATCCTTCTATGGCTACACCTTC.

The chain combines TRBV2 with TRBJ2-3; D perhaps matches TRBD1 (6 bases). The CDR3 length is 15 residues. CDR1 SNHLY and CDR2 FYNNEI come from the germline V gene. Trimming pared 2 bases from V and 5 bases from J, leaving 14 bases between. CDR3 nucleotides: TGTGCCAGCAGTGAAAATAGAGGGGGAATAGATACGCAGTATTTT. Translating it yields CASSENRGGIDTQYF.

For this clone: Other DNA sequences in the same sample also yield this CDR3. The V call is TRBV20-1, the J call TRBJ1-2; 7 nucleotides line up with TRBD1. This CDR3 has 13 amino acids. V lost 3 bases, J lost 4 bases, and 5 bases stayed unmatched. Germline V gives CDR1 DFQATT, CDR2 SNEGSKA (reference sequence). In DNA, the CDR3 is TGCAGTGCTAGTCCAGGGGGTGGCTATGGCTACACCTTC. Its translation: CSASPGGGYGYTF.

V usage is TRBV24-1 and J usage is TRBJ2-5, with 10 bases aligning to TRBD2. The CDR3 is made up of 16 amino acids. Germline V gene data show CDR1 as KGHDR and CDR2 as SFDVKD. V lost 5 bases, J lost 4 bases, and 9 bases stayed unmatched. The CDR3 nucleotides are TGTGCCACCAGTGCCAGCGGGGGGGGGCCGGGAGAGACCCAGTACTTC. Amino acid sequence: CATSASGGGPGETQYF.

This clone showed up many times. V and J are TRBV7-7 and TRBJ2-1; D may be TRBD2 (5 bases). With 1 base removed from V and 7 bases from J, the gap between germline ends came to 8 bases. Germline CDR1 and CDR2: SSHAT and FNYEAQ (reference sequence). The CDR3 runs 13 residues. CDR3 region: CASSLDRGNEQFF. In nucleotides, the CDR3 is TGTGCCAGCAGCTTAGATCGAGGGAATGAGCAGTTCTTC. Together with reference TRBV7-7 and TRBJ2-1, the CDR3 gives the full variable domain: GAGVSQSPRYKVTKRGQDVTLRCDPISSHATLYWYQQALGQGPEFLTYFNYEAQPDKSGLPSDRFSAERPEGSISTLTIQRTEQRDSAMYRCASSLDRGNEQFFGPGTRLTVL.

The chain links TRBV7-2 to TRBJ1-6, with D unresolved. Germline CDR1 SGHTA, CDR2 FQGNSA. The CDR3 runs to 15 residues. V was shortened by 1 base and J by 9 bases, with 13 bases between the two germline ends. The CDR3 coding sequence is TGTGCCAGCAGCTTAGAGGGCGGGGTGGGTTCACCCCTCCACTTT. This encodes CASSLEGGVGSPLHF.

The chain employs TRBV5-4 and TRBJ1-5; D perhaps matches TRBD1 (5 bases). V was cut by 4 bases and J by 4 bases, with 15 bases left in between. CDR1 and CDR2 (germline): SGHNT, YYREEE (reference sequence). The CDR3 has 15 residues. The CDR3 reads CASSQGGGVNQPQHF. CDR3 nucleotides: TGTGCCAGCAGCCAGGGAGGAGGGGTGAATCAGCCCCAGCATTTT.

The chain joins TRBV19 to TRBJ1-1; TRBD1 is a possible D gene (5 bases). Trimming removed 5 bases at V and 7 bases at J, with 8 bases between. Germline-derived CDR1 and CDR2 are LNHDA and SQIVND (reference sequence). There are 11 residues in the CDR3. The CDR3 coding sequence is TGTGCCAGTAGTGGGGCAGGTGAAGCTTTCTTT. It yields the protein CASSGAGEAFF.

The chain combines TRBV28 with TRBJ2-6, with D possibly matching TRBD2 (5 bases). V gave up 10 bases and J gave up 0 bases, with 13 bases separating them. The CDR3 loop spans 15 amino acids. Germline V gene data show CDR1 as MDHEN and CDR2 as SYDVKM. The CDR3 region has the DNA TGTGCCATCTTCGGACGGGACTCTGGGGCCAACGTCCTGACTTTC. This gives the protein CAIFGRDSGANVLTF.